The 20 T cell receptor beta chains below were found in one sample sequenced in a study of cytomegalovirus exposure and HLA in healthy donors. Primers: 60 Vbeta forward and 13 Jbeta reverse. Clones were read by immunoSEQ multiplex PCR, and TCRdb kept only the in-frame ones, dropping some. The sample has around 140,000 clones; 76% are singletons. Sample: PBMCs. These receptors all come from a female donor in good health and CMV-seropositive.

The CDR3: CASSEGRSPPTTYEQYF. CDR3 sequence (DNA): TGTGCCAGCAGTGAAGGGAGGAGCCCGCCGACCACCTACGAGCAGTACTTC. The chain carries TRBV2 and TRBJ2-7; tentatively, D is TRBD2 (5 bases). Germline CDR1 reads SNHLY; CDR2 reads FYNNEI. The CDR3 is made up of 17 amino acids. Trimming pared 1 base from V and 2 bases from J, leaving 18 bases between.

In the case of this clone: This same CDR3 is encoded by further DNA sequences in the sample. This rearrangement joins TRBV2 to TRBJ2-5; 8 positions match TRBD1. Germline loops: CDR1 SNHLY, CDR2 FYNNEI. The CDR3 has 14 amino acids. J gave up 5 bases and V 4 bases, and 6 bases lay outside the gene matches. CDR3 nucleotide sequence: TGTGCCAGCAGTGGTTCCAGGGGGCGGGAGACCCAGTACTTC. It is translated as CASSGSRGRETQYF.

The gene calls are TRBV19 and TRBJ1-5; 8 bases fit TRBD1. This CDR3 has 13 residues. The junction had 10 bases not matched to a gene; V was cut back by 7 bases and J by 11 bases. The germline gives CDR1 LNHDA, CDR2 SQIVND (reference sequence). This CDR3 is CASIGDRQVAQHF. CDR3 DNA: TGTGCCAGTATCGGGGACAGGCAGGTAGCCCAGCATTTT.

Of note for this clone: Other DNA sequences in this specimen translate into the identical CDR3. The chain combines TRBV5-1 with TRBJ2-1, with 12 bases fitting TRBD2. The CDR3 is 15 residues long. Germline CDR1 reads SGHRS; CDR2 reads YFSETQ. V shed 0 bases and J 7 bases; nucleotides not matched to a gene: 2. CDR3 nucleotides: TGCGCCAGCAGCTTGGCCCTAGCGGGAGGGAATGAGCAGTTCTTC. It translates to CASSLALAGGNEQFF. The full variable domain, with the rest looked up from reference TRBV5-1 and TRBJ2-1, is KAGVTQTPRYLIKTRGQQVTLSCSPISGHRSVSWYQQTPGQGLQFLFEYFSETQRNKGNFPGRFSGRQFSNSRSEMNVSTLELGDSALYLCASSLALAGGNEQFFGPGTRLTVL.

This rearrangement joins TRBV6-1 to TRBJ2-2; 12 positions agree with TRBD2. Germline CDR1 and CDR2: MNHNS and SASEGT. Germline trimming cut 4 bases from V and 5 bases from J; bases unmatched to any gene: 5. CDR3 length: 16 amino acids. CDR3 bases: TGTGCCAGCAGTGTGGGACTAGCGGGTCTGACCGGGGAGCTGTTTTTT. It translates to CASSVGLAGLTGELFF.

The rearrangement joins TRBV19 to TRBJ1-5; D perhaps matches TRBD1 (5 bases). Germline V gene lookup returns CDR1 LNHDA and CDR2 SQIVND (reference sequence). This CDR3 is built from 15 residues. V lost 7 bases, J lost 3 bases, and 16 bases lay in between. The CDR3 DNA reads TGTGCCAGTATTCTAAAACCAGGGCTCAATCAGCCCCAGCATTTT. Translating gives CASILKPGLNQPQHF.

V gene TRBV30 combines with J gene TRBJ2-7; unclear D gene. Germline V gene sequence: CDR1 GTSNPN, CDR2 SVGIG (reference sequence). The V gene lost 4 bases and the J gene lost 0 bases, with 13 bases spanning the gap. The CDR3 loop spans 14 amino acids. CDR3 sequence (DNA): TGTGCCTGGACGACATTTACCCTCTCCTACGAGCAGTACTTC. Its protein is CAWTTFTLSYEQYF. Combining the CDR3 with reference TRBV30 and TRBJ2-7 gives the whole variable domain SQTIHQWPATLVQPVGSPLSLECTVEGTSNPNLYWYRQAAGRGLQLLFYSVGIGQISSEVPQNLSASRPQDRQFILSSKKLLLSDSGFYLCAWTTFTLSYEQYFGPGTRLTVT.

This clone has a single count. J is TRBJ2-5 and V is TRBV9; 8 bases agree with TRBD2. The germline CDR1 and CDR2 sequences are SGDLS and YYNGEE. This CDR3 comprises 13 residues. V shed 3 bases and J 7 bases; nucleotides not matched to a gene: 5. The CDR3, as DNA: TGTGCCAGCAGCGGGACTAGCCCGGGGACCCAGTACTTC. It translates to CASSGTSPGTQYF.

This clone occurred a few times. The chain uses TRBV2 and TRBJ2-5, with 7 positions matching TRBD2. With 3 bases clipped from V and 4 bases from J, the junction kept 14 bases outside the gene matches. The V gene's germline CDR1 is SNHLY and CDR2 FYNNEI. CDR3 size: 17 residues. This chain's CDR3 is CASSDPSGLGRAETQYF. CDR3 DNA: TGTGCCAGCAGTGACCCCTCCGGACTAGGAAGGGCAGAGACCCAGTACTTC. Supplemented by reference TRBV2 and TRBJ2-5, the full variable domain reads EPEVTQTPSHQVTQMGQEVILRCVPISNHLYFYWYRQILGQKVEFLVSFYNNEISEKSEIFDDQFSVERPDGSNFTLKIRSTKLEDSAMYFCASSDPSGLGRAETQYFGPGTRLLVL.

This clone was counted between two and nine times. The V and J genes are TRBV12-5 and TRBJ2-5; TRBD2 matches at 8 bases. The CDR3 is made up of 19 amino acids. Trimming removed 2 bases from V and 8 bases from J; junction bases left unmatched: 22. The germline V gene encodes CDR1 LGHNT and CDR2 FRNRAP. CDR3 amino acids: CASGLSLPGLVVGVKTQYF. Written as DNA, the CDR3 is TGTGCTAGTGGTTTGTCCCTTCCGGGACTAGTTGTTGGTGTTAAAACCCAGTACTTC.

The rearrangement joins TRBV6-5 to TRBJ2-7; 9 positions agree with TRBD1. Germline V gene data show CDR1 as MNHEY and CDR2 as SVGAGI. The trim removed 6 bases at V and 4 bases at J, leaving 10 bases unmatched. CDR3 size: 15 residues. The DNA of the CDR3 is TGTGCCAGCAGGATGACGGGACAGGGAACATACGAGCAGTACTTC. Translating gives CASRMTGQGTYEQYF.

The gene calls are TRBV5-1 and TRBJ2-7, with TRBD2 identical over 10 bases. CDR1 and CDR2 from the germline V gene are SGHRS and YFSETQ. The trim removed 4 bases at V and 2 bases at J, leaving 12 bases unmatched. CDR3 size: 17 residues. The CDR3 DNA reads TGCGCCAGCAGCCCTGGAGCCCTAGCGGGAGCAGCCTACGAGCAGTACTTC. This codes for CASSPGALAGAAYEQYF.

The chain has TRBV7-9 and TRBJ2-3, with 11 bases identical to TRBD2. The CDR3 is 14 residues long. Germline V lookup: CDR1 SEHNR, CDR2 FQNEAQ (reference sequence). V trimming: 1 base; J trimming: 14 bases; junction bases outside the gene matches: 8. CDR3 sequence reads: CASSLEGLADSAYF. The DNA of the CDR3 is TGTGCCAGCAGCTTAGAGGGACTAGCGGACTCGGCGTATTTT.

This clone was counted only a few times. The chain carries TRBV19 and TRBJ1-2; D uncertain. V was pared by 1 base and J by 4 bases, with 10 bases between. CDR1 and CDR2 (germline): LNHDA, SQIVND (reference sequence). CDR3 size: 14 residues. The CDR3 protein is CASSIGRGSYGYTF. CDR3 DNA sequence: TGTGCCAGTAGTATAGGCCGGGGAAGCTATGGCTACACCTTC.

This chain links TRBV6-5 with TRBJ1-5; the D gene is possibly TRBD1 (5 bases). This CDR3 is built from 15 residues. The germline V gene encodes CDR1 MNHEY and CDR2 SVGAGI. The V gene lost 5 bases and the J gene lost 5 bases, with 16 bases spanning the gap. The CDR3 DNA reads TGTGCCAGCAGTCGCCGGGCAGGGTTTTATCAGCCCCAGCATTTT. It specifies CASSRRAGFYQPQHF.

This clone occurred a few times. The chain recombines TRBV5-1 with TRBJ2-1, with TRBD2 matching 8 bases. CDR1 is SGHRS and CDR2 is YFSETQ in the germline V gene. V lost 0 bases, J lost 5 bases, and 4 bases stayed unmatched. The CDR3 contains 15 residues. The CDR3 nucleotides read TGCGCCAGCAGCTTGGGCGGGGGGCGCAACAATGAGCAGTTCTTC. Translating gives CASSLGGGRNNEQFF.

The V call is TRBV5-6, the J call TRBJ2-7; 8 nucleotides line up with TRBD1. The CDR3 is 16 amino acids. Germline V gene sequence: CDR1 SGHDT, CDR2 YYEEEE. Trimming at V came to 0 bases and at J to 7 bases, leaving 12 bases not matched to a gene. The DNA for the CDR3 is TGTGCCAGCAGCTTGGGTCCGGGACAGGACAGTCTAGAGCAGTACTTC. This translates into CASSLGPGQDSLEQYF. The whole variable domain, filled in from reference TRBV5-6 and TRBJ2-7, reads DAGVTQSPTHLIKTRGQQVTLRCSPKSGHDTVSWYQQALGQGPQFIFQYYEEEERQRGNFPDRFSGHQFPNYSSELNVNALLLGDSALYLCASSLGPGQDSLEQYFGPGTRLTVT.

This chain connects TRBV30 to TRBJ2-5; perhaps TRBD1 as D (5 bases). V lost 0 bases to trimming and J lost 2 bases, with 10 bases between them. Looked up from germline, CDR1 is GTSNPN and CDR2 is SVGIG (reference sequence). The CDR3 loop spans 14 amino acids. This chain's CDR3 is CAWSVQQVQETQYF. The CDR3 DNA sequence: TGTGCCTGGAGTGTACAACAGGTTCAAGAGACCCAGTACTTC.

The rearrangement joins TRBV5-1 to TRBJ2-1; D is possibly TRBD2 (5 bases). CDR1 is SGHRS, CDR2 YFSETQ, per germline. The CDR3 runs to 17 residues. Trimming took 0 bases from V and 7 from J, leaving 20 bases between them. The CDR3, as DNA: TGCGCCAGCAGCTTGGACCCTAGCCCCCTGGCCTCGAATGAGCAGTTCTTC. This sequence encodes CASSLDPSPLASNEQFF.

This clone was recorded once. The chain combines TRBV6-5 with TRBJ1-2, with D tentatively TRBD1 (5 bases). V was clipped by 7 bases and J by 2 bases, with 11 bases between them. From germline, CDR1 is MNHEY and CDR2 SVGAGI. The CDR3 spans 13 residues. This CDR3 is CASTDSFNYGYTF. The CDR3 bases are TGTGCCAGCACCGACAGCTTCAACTATGGCTACACCTTC.